The clone carrying this T cell receptor beta chain showed up many times. Antigen: not known. Time point: sample taken at primary tumor resection. Unsorted samples of tumor, nontumor lung or frozen PBMC had their whole RNA sequenced. The cohort: some 70 early-stage, untreated non-small cell lung cancer patients. From the 5' RACE reads, TCRdb called clonotypes with MiXCR, one entry per CDR3 protein. The sample records more than 8,000 distinct CDR3 sequences, roughly 5.5% being singletons. The data were taken from a study of spatial heterogeneity in lung cancer. Study-wide background: Raw reads showed each unique TCR and UMI combination turning up more than ten times on average.

Notes on the study in general: Ubiquitous expanded tumor TCRs were seen in blood more at resection than at follow-up.

Germline V lookup: CDR1 SNHLY, CDR2 FYNNEI. The CDR3 length is 16 residues. V lost 5 bases, J lost 3 bases, and 8 bases stayed unmatched. Specimen: PBMCs, collected at surgery. The TCR originated in a male donor with early-stage non-small cell lung cancer. The V gene is TRBV2, the J gene TRBJ1-5, with 9 bases fitting TRBD1. The CDR3 region is CASSTPGTGTNQPQHF. The CDR3 region has the DNA TGTGCCAGCAGTACTCCCGGGACAGGGACCAATCAGCCCCAGCATTTT.